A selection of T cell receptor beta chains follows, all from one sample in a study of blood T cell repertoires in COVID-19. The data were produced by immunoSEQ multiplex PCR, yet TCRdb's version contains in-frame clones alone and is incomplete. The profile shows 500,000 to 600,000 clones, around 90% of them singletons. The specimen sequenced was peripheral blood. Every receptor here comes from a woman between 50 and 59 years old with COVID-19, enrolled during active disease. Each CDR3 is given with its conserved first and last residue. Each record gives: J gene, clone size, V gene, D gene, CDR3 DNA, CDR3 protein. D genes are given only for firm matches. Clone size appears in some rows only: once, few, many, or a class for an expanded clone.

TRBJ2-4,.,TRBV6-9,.,TGTGCCAGCAGTTATCCAGGGACAGGAGCGGGGGGCATTCAGTACTTC,CASSYPGTGAGGIQYF
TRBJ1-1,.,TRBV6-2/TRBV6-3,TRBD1,TGTGCCAGCAGTAAGACAGGGGGCGGCGTGGCTTTCTTT,CASSKTGGGVAFF
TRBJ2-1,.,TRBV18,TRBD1,TGTGCCAGCTCACCGTTAGGGGACAGGGTTTTCAATGAGCAGTTCTTC,CASSPLGDRVFNEQFF
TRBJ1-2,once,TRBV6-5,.,TGTGCCAGCAGCCTTAGTCGGGGGTCCGGGGGCTACACCTTC,CASSLSRGSGGYTF
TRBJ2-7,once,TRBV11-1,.,TGTGCCAGCAGCTCGACCGGGGCCTACGAGCAGTACTTC,CASSSTGAYEQYF
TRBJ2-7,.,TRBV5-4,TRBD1,TGTGCCAGCAGCTTGGACGGACAGGGGCTAGGGGAGCAGTACTTC,CASSLDGQGLGEQYF
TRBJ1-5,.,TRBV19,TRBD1,TGTGCCAGTAGTTCGGACAGGGGTGGGCAGCCCCAGCATTTT,CASSSDRGGQPQHF
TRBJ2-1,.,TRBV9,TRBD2,TGTGCCAGCAGCGTAGCCGGGGGGGTCTATAATGAGCAGTTCTTC,CASSVAGGVYNEQFF
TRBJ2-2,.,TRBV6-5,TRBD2,TGTGCCAGCAGTTACAGTGGCGGGGGATACGGGGAGCTGTTTTTT,CASSYSGGGYGELFF
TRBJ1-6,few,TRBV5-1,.,TGCGCCAGCAGCTTTTTCAGGGAGGGCTCACCCCTCCACTTT,CASSFFREGSPLHF
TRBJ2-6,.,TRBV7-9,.,TGTGCCAGCAGCTTAGGCGGCTCTGGGGCCAACGTCCTGACTTTC,CASSLGGSGANVLTF
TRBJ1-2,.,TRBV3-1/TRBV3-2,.,TGTGCCAGCAGCCGAGGGAGAGGCTACACCTTC,CASSRGRGYTF
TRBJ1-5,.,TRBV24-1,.,TGTGCCACCAGTGATTCAGGGAGCAATCAGCCCCAGCATTTT,CATSDSGSNQPQHF
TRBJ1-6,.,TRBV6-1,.,TGTGCCAGCAGTGGAGAACAGGGACTATATAATTCACCCCTCCACTTT,CASSGEQGLYNSPLHF
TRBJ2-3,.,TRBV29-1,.,TGCAGCGTTGGGAATACAGGGAAGCATACGCAGTATTTT,CSVGNTGKHTQYF
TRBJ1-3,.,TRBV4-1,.,TGCGCCAGCAGCTCTAGGGGCTACTCTGGAAACACCATATATTTT,CASSSRGYSGNTIYF
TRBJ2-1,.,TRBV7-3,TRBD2,TGTGCCAGCAGCACGGGACTAGCGGGGAACAATGAGCAGTTCTTC,CASSTGLAGNNEQFF
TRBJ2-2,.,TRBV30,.,TGTGCCTGGAGAAGAAGGAGCGGAAGGACCGGGGAGCTGTTTTTT,CAWRRRSGRTGELFF
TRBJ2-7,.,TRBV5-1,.,TGCGCCAGCAGCACTGACACGTTCTACGAGCAGTACTTC,CASSTDTFYEQYF
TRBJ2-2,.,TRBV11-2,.,TGTGCCAGCAGCTTTGGGGCTCCGGGGAACACCGGGGAGCTGTTTTTT,CASSFGAPGNTGELFF
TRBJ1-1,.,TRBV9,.,TGTGCCAGCAGCCGAACAGGGAACACTGAAGCTTTCTTT,CASSRTGNTEAFF
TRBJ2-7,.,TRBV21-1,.,TGTGCCAGCAGCACCCGGGGGGGACCAACCTACGAGCAGTACTTC,CASSTRGGPTYEQYF
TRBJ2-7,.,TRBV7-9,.,TGTGCCAGCAGCCCCCGGGACTTTACCTACGAGCAGTACTTC,CASSPRDFTYEQYF
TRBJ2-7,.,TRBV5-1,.,TGCGCCAGCAGCTTGGCCTTACAGGGAAGCGACGAGCAGTACTTC,CASSLALQGSDEQYF
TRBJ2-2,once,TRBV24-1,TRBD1,TGTGCCACCAGTGTGGGACAGGGAATTACCGGGGAGCTGTTTTTT,CATSVGQGITGELFF
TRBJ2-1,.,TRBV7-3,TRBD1,TGTGCCAGCAGCCTCACAGGGGCAGGGCAGTTCTTC,CASSLTGAGQFF
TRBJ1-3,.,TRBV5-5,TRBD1,TGTGCCAGCAGCCTTACCACCAGGGGGCTAGAAAACACCATATATTTT,CASSLTTRGLENTIYF
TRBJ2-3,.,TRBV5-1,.,TGCGCCAGCAGCTTGGGTGGCGGGACCGTTAGCACAGATACGCAGTATTTT,CASSLGGGTVSTDTQYF
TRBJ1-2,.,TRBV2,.,TGTGCCAGTGCCGGTGTGAGCAACTATGGCTACACCTTC,CASAGVSNYGYTF
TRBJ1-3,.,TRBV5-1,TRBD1,TGCGCCAGCAGTTCACAACAGGGGGGAAGCTCTGGAAACACCATATATTTT,CASSSQQGGSSGNTIYF
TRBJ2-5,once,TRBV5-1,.,TGCGCCAGCAGCTTGTCCGGGCCCCGAGGGTTGGAGACCCAGTACTTC,CASSLSGPRGLETQYF
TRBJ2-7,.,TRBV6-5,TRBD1,TGTGCCAGCAGATTGACAGGGTCATACGAGCAGTACTTC,CASRLTGSYEQYF
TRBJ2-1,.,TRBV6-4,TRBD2,TGTGCCAGCACTCGTATAGCGGGGGAAAATGAGCAGTTCTTC,CASTRIAGENEQFF
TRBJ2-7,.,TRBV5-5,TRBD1,TGTGCCAGCAGCCCGGTAGGGACAGACTCCTACGAGCAGTACTTC,CASSPVGTDSYEQYF
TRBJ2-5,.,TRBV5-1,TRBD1,TGCGCCAGCAGCTTGGGACAGGGTGGCCAAGAGACCCAGTACTTC,CASSLGQGGQETQYF
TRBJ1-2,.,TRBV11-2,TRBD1,TGTGCCAGCAGCCCACGGGACAGCGACTTCTTCTATGGCTACACCTTC,CASSPRDSDFFYGYTF
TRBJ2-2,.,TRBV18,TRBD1,TGTGCCAGCTCACCTAAGGGACAGGGGACCGGGGAGCTGTTTTTT,CASSPKGQGTGELFF
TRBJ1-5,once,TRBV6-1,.,TGTGCCAGCAGTGAAGGTCCCTACGGAGGGGGCAATCAGCCCCAGCATTTT,CASSEGPYGGGNQPQHF
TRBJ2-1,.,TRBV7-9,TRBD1,TGTGCCAGCAGCTCTAGGACAGGCGTTACCTACAATGAGCAGTTCTTC,CASSSRTGVTYNEQFF
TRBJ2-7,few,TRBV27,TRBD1,TGTGCCAGCAGTTTACTGGGGCAGGGGGTCTACGAGCAGTACTTC,CASSLLGQGVYEQYF
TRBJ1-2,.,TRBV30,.,TGTGCCTGGAACGTCGGGGGGTATGGCTACACCTTC,CAWNVGGYGYTF
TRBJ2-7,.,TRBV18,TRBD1,TGTGCCAGCTCACCAGCTGCCCGGGACAGGGGGCGGGACGAGCAGTACTTC,CASSPAARDRGRDEQYF
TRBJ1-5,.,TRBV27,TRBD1,TGTGCCAGCAGTCCGGGACAGGCTCATAGCAATCAGCCCCAGCATTTT,CASSPGQAHSNQPQHF
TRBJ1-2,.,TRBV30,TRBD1,TGTGCCTGGAGCCGGGGACAGCCGGGGGGCTACACCTTC,CAWSRGQPGGYTF
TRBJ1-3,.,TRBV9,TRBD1,TGTGCCAGCAGCGTAGTTTCGGGTGGGACAGCAGATCCTGGAAACACCATATATTTT,CASSVVSGGTADPGNTIYF
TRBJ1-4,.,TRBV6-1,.,TGTGCCAGCAGTGAAAGGGTTCCAGGGACTAATGAAAAACTGTTTTTT,CASSERVPGTNEKLFF
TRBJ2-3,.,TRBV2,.,TGTGCCAGCAGTGAGTTAAGCACAGATACGCAGTATTTT,CASSELSTDTQYF
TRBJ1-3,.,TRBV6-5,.,TGTGCCAGCGGGGCAGTACGCTCTGGAAACACCATATATTTT,CASGAVRSGNTIYF
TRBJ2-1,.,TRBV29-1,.,TGCAGCGTGAGCGGAGGGTTTGTAGATGAGCAGTTCTTC,CSVSGGFVDEQFF
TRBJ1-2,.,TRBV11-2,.,TGTGCCAGCAGCCCGGGATCTCTCGGCTACACCTTC,CASSPGSLGYTF
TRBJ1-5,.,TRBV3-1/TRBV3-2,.,TGTGCCAGCAGCCAAGACCCCAGTCTGCCCCAGCATTTT,CASSQDPSLPQHF
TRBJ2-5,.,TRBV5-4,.,TGTGCCAGCAGCCCTGGGTACCGGGGGAAGAGGGAAGAGACCCAGTACTTC,CASSPGYRGKREETQYF
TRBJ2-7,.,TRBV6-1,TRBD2,TGTGCCAGCAGTGAAGCGGGGGGGGATAACTACGAGCAGTACTTC,CASSEAGGDNYEQYF
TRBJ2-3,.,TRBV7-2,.,TGTGCCAGCAGCTTAGAGAGGTCAACAGATACGCAGTATTTT,CASSLERSTDTQYF
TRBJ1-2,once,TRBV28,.,TGTGCCAGCAGTTGGGGCTCGGTCTATGGCTACACCTTC,CASSWGSVYGYTF